This TCR beta chain was sequenced in a study of neurological immune-mediated disorders. TCRdb re-analysed the 5' RACE reads in MiXCR, keeping a single row per CDR3 protein. The sample shows just over 95,000 distinct CDR3 sequences, 3.5% of them seen only once. Only a few counts were recorded for this clonotype. Antigen unknown. It was from 2 million PBMCs stored at -80 C that the unsorted libraries were obtained. Study observations and caveats: In HTLV-1-associated myelopathy, TCR clonal expansion was greatest, and in multiple sclerosis it was least, below healthy controls.

The specimen was PBMCs. The receptor's source is a woman in her late teens or twenties with multiple sclerosis.

The CDR3 nucleotides read TGTGCCAGCAGGGACGGGGGCCTAGGCACTGAAGCTTTCTTT. As protein: CASRDGGLGTEAFF. The chain uses TRBV12-3 or TRBV12-4 and TRBJ1-1, with D perhaps TRBD1 (6 bases). CDR3 size: 14 residues. The V end lost 6 bases, the J end lost 4 bases, and 15 bases lay between the germline ends.